This TCR beta chain is drawn from a study of cytomegalovirus exposure and HLA in healthy donors. The wider study: Prior work identified some 120 million unique TCR beta sequences in approximately 180 million T cells. Regarding the study as a whole: A few CMV-associated chains proved CMV antigen-specific in vitro. Later on, an analysis found that several of the most significant clusters appeared to be linked to common viral pathogens, which included parvovirus B19. Because they were indistinguishable, some V segments, including TRBV6-2 and TRBV6-3, were excluded.

Primers for the PCR totalled 60 Vbeta and 13 Jbeta. Some clones are missing from TCRdb's copy, which holds only in-frame ones; the method was immunoSEQ multiplex PCR. Among about 190,000 clones listed, about 80% were seen once. From germline, CDR1 is SGHDT and CDR2 YYEEEE. The CDR3 contains 13 residues. V was cut by 0 bases and J by 2 bases, with 5 bases left in between. In regard to this clone: The target antigen is unknown.

Source material: PBMCs. The gene calls are TRBV5-6 and TRBJ1-1; no reliable D call. The clonotype was recovered from a woman aged 25 to 45 in good health and CMV-seronegative. This CDR3 reads CASSLAGNTEAFF. CDR3 in DNA: TGTGCCAGCAGCTTGGCAGGTAACACTGAAGCTTTCTTT.